This TCR beta chain was recovered during a study of T cell changes during pregnancy in multiple sclerosis. Produced via immunoSEQ multiplex PCR; TCRdb's table is partial and in-frame only. The table lists about 59,000 clones, about 94% of them singletons. The germline gives CDR1 SQVTM, CDR2 ANQGSEA. The CDR3 covers 13 residues. The source was CD8+ T cells from peripheral blood mononuclear cells, collected after pregnancy. J is TRBJ2-7 and V is TRBV29-1; TRBD2 matches at 8 bases. The sequence came from a female donor with multiple sclerosis, enrolled in a pregnancy study. For the CDR3, the DNA is TGCAGACTTAGCGGGACACCTACCTACGAGCAGTACTTC. This gives the protein CRLSGTPTYEQYF.